These 3 T cell receptor beta chains were all obtained from the same sample, sequenced in a study of cytomegalovirus exposure and HLA in healthy donors. In the PCR, 60 Vbeta and 13 Jbeta primers were used. Using immunoSEQ multiplex PCR, the repertoire was profiled, and TCRdb retains in-frame clones only, with some absent. The data contain over 85,000 clones, 6% to 9% of them seen just once; the ten biggest clones take up 2.3%. The sequenced sample consisted of PBMCs. These receptors came from a man aged 50 to 59 in good health and CMV-seronegative.

The chain employs TRBV7-2 and TRBJ2-1; the D gene is possibly TRBD2 (5 bases). Germline V gives CDR1 SGHTA, CDR2 FQGNSA. V was pared by 5 bases and J by 5 bases, with 10 bases between. The CDR3 is made up of 13 amino acids. CDR3 residues: CASSRGINNEQFF. CDR3 coding DNA: TGTGCCAGCAGCCGAGGGATTAACAATGAGCAGTTCTTC.

The chain carries TRBV5-4 and TRBJ2-6, with 7 nucleotides matching TRBD1. CDR1 is SGHNT, CDR2 YYREEE, per germline (reference sequence). V shed 4 bases, J shed 0 bases, and the junction held 10 bases outside the gene matches. The length of the CDR3 is 18 residues. CDR3 loop: CASSLSRDSYSGANVLTF. The DNA of the CDR3 is TGTGCCAGCAGCCTCTCCCGGGACAGTTACTCTGGGGCCAACGTCCTGACTTTC. The full variable domain, rest sourced from reference TRBV5-4 and TRBJ2-6, is ETGVTQSPTHLIKTRGQQVTLRCSSQSGHNTVSWYQQALGQGPQFIFQYYREEENGRGNFPPRFSGLQFPNYSSELNVNALELDDSALYLCASSLSRDSYSGANVLTFGAGSRLTVL.

The V and J genes are TRBV6-4 and TRBJ1-1, with D possibly being TRBD1 (5 bases). The germline V gene has CDR1 MRHNA and CDR2 SNTAGT. This CDR3 has 16 residues. Trimming took 6 bases from V and 4 from J, leaving 21 bases between them. CDR3: CASRIRQSLRPTEAFF. CDR3 in DNA: TGTGCCAGCAGGATAAGACAGAGCCTCCGTCCCACTGAAGCTTTCTTT.